Listed below are T cell receptor beta chains from one sample, sequenced in a study of blood T cell repertoires in COVID-19. This table comes from immunoSEQ multiplex PCR, and its TCRdb copy is limited to in-frame clones, with some not included. Of about 160,000 clones in the sample, around 90% were seen once. The sequencing sample was made of peripheral blood. Receptors were obtained from a man between 18 and 35 years old with acute or convalescent COVID-19. Both conserved end residues are part of each CDR3. D genes are given only for firm matches. Clone size is given for some rows only: seen once, a few or many times, or a class if the clone is expanded.

TRBV5-1	TRBJ1-2	NA	few	CASRLNTRTVVNYGYTF	TGCGCCAGCAGGCTTAATACACGGACTGTTGTTAACTATGGCTACACCTTC
TRBV12-3/TRBV12-4	TRBJ1-3	NA	NA	CASSLGQLTNF	TGTGCCAGCAGTTTGGGGCAGCTGACGAATTTT
TRBV27	TRBJ2-7	TRBD1	NA	CASSSPGQGALYEQYF	TGTGCCAGCAGTTCTCCGGGACAGGGGGCGCTTTACGAGCAGTACTTC
TRBV11-2	TRBJ1-3	NA	once	CASSLVGQIGNTIYF	TGTGCCAGCAGCTTAGTTGGGCAGATTGGAAACACCATATATTTT
TRBV27	TRBJ1-5	NA	few	CASSPRGQPQHF	TGTGCCAGCAGTCCGCGGGGTCAGCCCCAGCATTTT
TRBV19	TRBJ1-1	NA	once	CASSPQGNTEAFF	TGTGCCAGTAGTCCCCAGGGGAACACTGAAGCTTTCTTT
TRBV6-5	TRBJ1-1	NA	many	CASLRTGSNTEAFF	TGTGCCAGCCTTAGAACGGGATCGAACACTGAAGCTTTCTTT
TRBV12-5	TRBJ2-2	TRBD1	NA	CASGDGQGAGTGELFF	TGTGCTAGTGGCGACGGACAGGGGGCGGGGACCGGGGAGCTGTTTTTT
TRBV6-5	TRBJ1-2	TRBD1	NA	CASRDRWADGYTF	TGTGCCAGCAGGGACAGGTGGGCTGATGGCTACACCTTC
TRBV9	TRBJ2-5	NA	once	CASSVGVTGQETQYF	TGTGCCAGCAGCGTAGGGGTGACAGGTCAAGAGACCCAGTACTTC